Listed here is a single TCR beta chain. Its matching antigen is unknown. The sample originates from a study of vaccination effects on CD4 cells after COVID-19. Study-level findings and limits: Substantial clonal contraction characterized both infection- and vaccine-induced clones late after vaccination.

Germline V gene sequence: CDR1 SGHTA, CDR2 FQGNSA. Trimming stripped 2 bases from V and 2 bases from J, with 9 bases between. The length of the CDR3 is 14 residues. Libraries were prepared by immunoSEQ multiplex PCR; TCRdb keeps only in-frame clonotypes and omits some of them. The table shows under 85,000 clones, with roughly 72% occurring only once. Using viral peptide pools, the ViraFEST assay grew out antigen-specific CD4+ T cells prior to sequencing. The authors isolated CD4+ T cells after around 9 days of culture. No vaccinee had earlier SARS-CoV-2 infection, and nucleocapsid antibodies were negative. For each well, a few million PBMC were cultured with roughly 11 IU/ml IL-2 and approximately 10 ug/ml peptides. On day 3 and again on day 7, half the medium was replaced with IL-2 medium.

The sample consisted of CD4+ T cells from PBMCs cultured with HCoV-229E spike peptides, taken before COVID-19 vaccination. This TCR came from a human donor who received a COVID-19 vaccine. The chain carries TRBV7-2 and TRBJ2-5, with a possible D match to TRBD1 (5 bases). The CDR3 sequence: CASSLRGIQETQYF. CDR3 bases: TGTGCCAGCAGCTTAAGGGGTATACAAGAGACCCAGTACTTC.